What follows is one T cell receptor beta chain and its context. The CDR3 runs 15 residues. With 2 bases removed from V and 0 bases from J, the gap between germline ends came to 12 bases. Looked up from germline, CDR1 is SGHRS and CDR2 is YFSETQ. Method: immunoSEQ multiplex PCR; TCRdb's copy keeps in-frame clones and lacks some. The table shows approximately 280,000 clones, with 85% to 90% occurring only once. This entry is derived from a study of blood T cell repertoires in COVID-19. About the research overall: Sources were T cells, B-cell-depleted T cells, or PBMCs; the material itself was cDNA or gDNA.

This clonotype originated in a man between 35 and 55 years old with acute or convalescent COVID-19. Source material: peripheral blood. V usage is TRBV5-1 and J usage is TRBJ2-7, with D possibly TRBD1 on 6 matching bases. The CDR3: CASSFLDSTSYEQYF. The CDR3 bases are TGCGCCAGCAGCTTCCTGGACAGTACCTCCTACGAGCAGTACTTC.